Listed below are T cell receptor beta chains from one sample, sequenced in a study of shared clonotypes between healthy human individuals. The assay was immunoSEQ multiplex PCR, and TCRdb's table has in-frame clones only and misses some. The sample records 1.5 million to 2.5 million clones, less than 95% being singletons. The sequencing input was naive CD8+ T cells sorted from blood. These receptors were taken from a man in his late teens or twenties in good health. The CDR3 runs from the conserved cysteine through the conserved F or W. The D gene is left open where the match is weak. Clone size is not always given. Where it is, it says once, few, many or a class for expanded clones.

J,V,size,D,DNA,CDR3
TRBJ2-2,TRBV15,NA,TRBD1,TGTGCCACCAGCAGAGATTTTACGGGACAGATCACCGGGGAGCTGTTTTTT,CATSRDFTGQITGELFF
TRBJ2-7,TRBV7-9,NA,TRBD2,TGTGCCAGCAGCTTCTCCCCCGGAGCGGGAGACCACGAGCAGTACTTC,CASSFSPGAGDHEQYF
TRBJ1-1,TRBV5-6,NA,TRBD1,TGTGCCAGCAGCTGGGGGACAGGGAACACTGAAGCTTTCTTT,CASSWGTGNTEAFF
TRBJ1-1,TRBV2,NA,NA,TGTGCCAGCGGGGTAACAGGACACCAAGGGCAGAACACTGAAGCTTTCTTT,CASGVTGHQGQNTEAFF
TRBJ2-7,TRBV29-1,NA,TRBD2,TGCAGCGTTGAGGGGCTCGATAGCGGGGCCACCTACGAGCAGTACTTC,CSVEGLDSGATYEQYF
TRBJ2-7,TRBV7-9,NA,TRBD1,TGTGCCAGCGAGCCCTGGGACAGGGGATACGAGCAGTACTTC,CASEPWDRGYEQYF
TRBJ2-3,TRBV19,NA,TRBD2,TGTGCCAGTAGGCTAGCGGGGTCCGTGGATACGCAGTATTTT,CASRLAGSVDTQYF
TRBJ1-2,TRBV7-9,NA,NA,TGTGCCAGCAGCTTATCTGGGTACTATGGCTACACCTTC,CASSLSGYYGYTF
TRBJ1-1,TRBV19,NA,NA,TGTGCCAGTAGCTTTTCGGACATTGTCATTATGAACACTGAAGCTTTCTTT,CASSFSDIVIMNTEAFF
TRBJ2-5,TRBV6-5,NA,TRBD2,TGTGCCAGCAAAGTAGCGGGCCAAGAGACCCAGTACTTC,CASKVAGQETQYF
TRBJ2-3,TRBV7-9,NA,NA,TGTGCCAGCAGCTTATCGGGGGTAGATACGCAGTATTTT,CASSLSGVDTQYF
TRBJ1-1,TRBV5-5,NA,NA,TGTGCCAGCAGCCCGCCCGGCGGGGTGGGCACTGAAGCTTTCTTT,CASSPPGGVGTEAFF
TRBJ2-2,TRBV4-1,once,NA,TGCGCCAGCAGCCAAGGGCCTGGCCTCACCGGGGAGCTGTTTTTT,CASSQGPGLTGELFF
TRBJ1-1,TRBV4-3,NA,TRBD1,TGCGCCAGCAGCCAAGACAGGGGGCGCGGTTCTGAAGCTTTCTTT,CASSQDRGRGSEAFF
TRBJ2-5,TRBV5-1,once,TRBD1,TGCGCCAGCAGCCCCCGGGACAGCGGAAAGTGGGAGACCCAGTACTTC,CASSPRDSGKWETQYF
TRBJ1-1,TRBV5-6,NA,NA,TGTGCCAGCAGCTTGGTTGGACAGTTCATGAACACTGAAGCTTTCTTT,CASSLVGQFMNTEAFF
TRBJ2-3,TRBV30,NA,NA,TGTGCCTGGAGCCTTTACCCGAGTTTTACGCAGTATTTT,CAWSLYPSFTQYF
TRBJ2-1,TRBV6-5,once,NA,TGTGCCAGCGGGTACAGCTCCTACAATGAGCAGTTCTTC,CASGYSSYNEQFF
TRBJ2-7,TRBV27,NA,TRBD1,TGTGCCAGCAGCCCTAAAATTGGACAGGGGGCAGTAAACGAGCAGTACTTC,CASSPKIGQGAVNEQYF
TRBJ1-4,TRBV5-1,NA,TRBD1,TGCGCCATCTTGTCGACAGGGACTAATGAAAAACTGTTTTTT,CAILSTGTNEKLFF
TRBJ2-7,TRBV9,NA,TRBD1,TGTGCCAGCGGGACAGATTACGAGCAGTACTTC,CASGTDYEQYF
TRBJ2-1,TRBV30,NA,NA,TGTGCCTGGAGCGTCGGCAGGGGGGACCTGTACAATGAGCAGTTCTTC,CAWSVGRGDLYNEQFF
TRBJ2-1,TRBV13,NA,NA,TGTGCCAGCAGCATGGACACGTACAATGAGCAGTTCTTC,CASSMDTYNEQFF
TRBJ1-5,TRBV19,NA,NA,TGTGCCAGTAGTACGGGCCTAGAGGGCCCCTATAGCAATCAGCCCCAGCATTTT,CASSTGLEGPYSNQPQHF
TRBJ2-1,TRBV7-2,NA,TRBD2,TGTGCCAGCAGCTGGGATAGCGGGGGCCCCTACAATGAGCAGTTCTTC,CASSWDSGGPYNEQFF
TRBJ1-4,TRBV7-6,NA,NA,TGTGCCAGCACCCTAACAGGGATAACTAATGAAAAACTGTTTTTT,CASTLTGITNEKLFF
TRBJ1-1,TRBV19,NA,TRBD1,TGTGCCAGTAGTTTCGGACAGGGTAAAAGTCTGAACACTGAAGCTTTCTTT,CASSFGQGKSLNTEAFF
TRBJ1-4,TRBV6-5,NA,NA,TGTGCCAGCAGTTACGGGTCGGGAGGGCCCTTTGAAAAACTGTTTTTT,CASSYGSGGPFEKLFF
TRBJ2-3,TRBV4-1,NA,TRBD2,TGCGCCAGCAGCAATCTAGCGGGGTCCACAGATACGCAGTATTTT,CASSNLAGSTDTQYF
TRBJ2-4,TRBV27,NA,NA,TGTGCCAGCAGTCTTGGGGGGAAGAAAAACATTCAGTACTTC,CASSLGGKKNIQYF
TRBJ2-7,TRBV4-2,NA,NA,TGTGCCAGCAGCCAAGATTGGGGTGGGGACGAGCAGTACTTC,CASSQDWGGDEQYF
TRBJ2-3,TRBV28,NA,TRBD1,TGTGCCAGCGGCCGGGACAGGGGACTACTTAGCACAGATACGCAGTATTTT,CASGRDRGLLSTDTQYF
TRBJ2-1,TRBV2,NA,TRBD2,TGTGCCAGCAGTGAAAATCCGAGCGGGAGTTGGAGCGACAATGAGCAGTTCTTC,CASSENPSGSWSDNEQFF
TRBJ2-3,TRBV7-2,NA,NA,TGTGCCAGCAGTTCCGACCACCTAGATACGCAGTATTTT,CASSSDHLDTQYF
TRBJ2-2,TRBV9,NA,NA,TGTGCCAGCAGCGTGGGACCGCCGGGGACCGGGGAGCTGTTTTTT,CASSVGPPGTGELFF
TRBJ2-1,TRBV25-1,NA,TRBD2,TGTGCCAGCAGTCCACTAGCGGGGGGGCCGCAGGAGCAGTTCTTC,CASSPLAGGPQEQFF
TRBJ1-1,TRBV4-1,NA,TRBD1,TGCGCCAGCAGTCGACAGGGAATCTCTGAAGCTTTCTTT,CASSRQGISEAFF
TRBJ2-1,TRBV7-6,NA,TRBD2,TGTGCCAGCAGCCCGGGACTAGCGGGCCCTTACAATGAGCAGTTCTTC,CASSPGLAGPYNEQFF
TRBJ2-2,TRBV6-6,NA,NA,TGTGCCAGCAGTTTCTATAACAGGGACCCCGGGGAGCTGTTTTTT,CASSFYNRDPGELFF
TRBJ2-7,TRBV4-3,NA,TRBD2,TGCGCCAGCAGCCATGGTGTGGCGGGAGTCAACGAGCAGTACTTC,CASSHGVAGVNEQYF
TRBJ1-1,TRBV28,NA,TRBD1,TGTGCCAGCAGTCCGGGACAGGGAGGCACTGAAGCTTTCTTT,CASSPGQGGTEAFF
TRBJ2-1,TRBV9,NA,NA,TGTGCCAGCAGCGTAGACGGTAATGAGCAGTTCTTC,CASSVDGNEQFF
TRBJ1-1,TRBV28,NA,NA,TGTGCCAGCACCCTCGGGCAGGGGAACACTGAAGCTTTCTTT,CASTLGQGNTEAFF
TRBJ2-7,TRBV19,NA,NA,TGTGCCAGTACTGACGGAGACGGGCTGTCCGAGCAGTACTTC,CASTDGDGLSEQYF
TRBJ2-5,TRBV7-9,NA,NA,TGTGCCAGCAGCCCAGTCAGGGCCCAAGAGACCCAGTACTTC,CASSPVRAQETQYF
TRBJ2-7,TRBV6-4,NA,NA,TGTGCCAGCAGTGACTCGAGGTTAATTTCGTACGAGCAGTACTTC,CASSDSRLISYEQYF
TRBJ2-3,TRBV4-1,once,NA,TGCGCCAGCAGCCACTCTGGACTCGGCACAGATACGCAGTATTTT,CASSHSGLGTDTQYF
TRBJ1-5,TRBV27,NA,NA,TGTGCCAGCAGTTTAGGAGCAGGGTCTAGCAATCAGCCCCAGCATTTT,CASSLGAGSSNQPQHF
TRBJ1-2,TRBV9,NA,NA,TGTGCCAGCAGCGTAGCTACAGGCAACTATGGCTACACCTTC,CASSVATGNYGYTF
TRBJ2-7,TRBV5-4,NA,TRBD1,TGTGCCAGCAGCTTGGAACAGGGGGTGACCCCCTACGAGCAGTACTTC,CASSLEQGVTPYEQYF
TRBJ2-5,TRBV11-2,NA,NA,TGTGCCAGCAGCCTAGGGCCTTACCAAGAGACCCAGTACTTC,CASSLGPYQETQYF
TRBJ1-2,TRBV14,few,TRBD1,TGTGCCAGCAGCCCAGGGGGAACCCACTATGGCTACACCTTC,CASSPGGTHYGYTF
TRBJ2-7,TRBV7-9,NA,NA,TGTGCCAGCAGCGGAAACTACGAGCAGTACTTC,CASSGNYEQYF
TRBJ2-7,TRBV6-1,NA,NA,TGTGCCAGCAGTGAAGGGATCGGAGCGTACGAGCAGTACTTC,CASSEGIGAYEQYF
TRBJ2-2,TRBV6-6,NA,NA,TGTGCCAGCAGTTACGAAACAGATTGGGGGGAGCTGTTTTTT,CASSYETDWGELFF
TRBJ2-5,TRBV30,NA,TRBD2,TGTGCCTGGAGTGTAGGCCTAGCGGGGGCTAAAGAGACCCAGTACTTC,CAWSVGLAGAKETQYF
TRBJ2-7,TRBV4-3,NA,NA,TGCGCCAGCAGCCAAAGCCAGGGGGCGGGGGTCGACGAGCAGTACTTC,CASSQSQGAGVDEQYF